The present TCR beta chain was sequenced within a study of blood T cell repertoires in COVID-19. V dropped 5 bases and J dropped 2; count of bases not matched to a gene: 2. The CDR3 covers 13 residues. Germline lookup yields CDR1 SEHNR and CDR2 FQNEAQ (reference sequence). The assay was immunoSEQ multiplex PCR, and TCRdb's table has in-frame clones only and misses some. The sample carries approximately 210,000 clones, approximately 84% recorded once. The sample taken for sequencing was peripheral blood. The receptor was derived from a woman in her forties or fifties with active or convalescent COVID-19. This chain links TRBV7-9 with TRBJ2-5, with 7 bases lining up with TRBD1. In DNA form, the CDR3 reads TGTGCCAGCAGCGCCAGGGGGCAAGAGACCCAGTACTTC. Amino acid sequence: CASSARGQETQYF.